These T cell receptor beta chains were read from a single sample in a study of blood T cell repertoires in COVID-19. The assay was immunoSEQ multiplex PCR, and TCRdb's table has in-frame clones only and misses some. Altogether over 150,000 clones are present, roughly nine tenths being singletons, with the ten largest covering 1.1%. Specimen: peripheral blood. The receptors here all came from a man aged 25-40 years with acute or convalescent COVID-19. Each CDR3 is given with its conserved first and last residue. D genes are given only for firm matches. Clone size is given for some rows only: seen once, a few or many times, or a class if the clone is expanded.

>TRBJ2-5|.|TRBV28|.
CASSLGGRETQYF
TGTGCCAGCAGTTTAGGAGGGCGGGAGACCCAGTACTTC
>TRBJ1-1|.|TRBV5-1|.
CASSLGLTGLNTEAFF
TGCGCCAGCAGCTTAGGCCTTACAGGTCTGAACACTGAAGCTTTCTTT
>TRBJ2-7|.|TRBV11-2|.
CASSSGREGVYYEQYF
TGTGCCAGCAGCTCAGGGAGGGAGGGGGTTTATTACGAGCAGTACTTC
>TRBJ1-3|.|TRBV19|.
CASSISSGGQLGNTIYF
TGTGCCAGTAGTATTTCCTCGGGTGGACAGCTAGGAAACACCATATATTTT
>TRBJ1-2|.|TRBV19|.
CASSPRGAGASYGYTF
TGTGCCAGTAGCCCGAGGGGGGCGGGGGCCTCCTATGGCTACACCTTC
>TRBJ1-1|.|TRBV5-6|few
CASSPVGYVNTEAFF
TGTGCCAGCAGCCCCGTCGGTTACGTGAACACTGAAGCTTTCTTT
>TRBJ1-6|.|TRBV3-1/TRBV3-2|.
CASSPGDQGFTYNSPLHF
TGTGCCAGCAGCCCCGGTGATCAGGGGTTCACCTATAATTCACCCCTCCACTTT
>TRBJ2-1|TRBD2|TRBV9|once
CASNVLAGDEQFF
TGTGCCAGCAACGTACTAGCGGGAGATGAGCAGTTCTTC
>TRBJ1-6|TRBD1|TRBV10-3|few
CAISAGTANSPLHF
TGTGCCATCAGTGCCGGGACAGCTAATTCACCCCTCCACTTT
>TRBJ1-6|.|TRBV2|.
CASEEGQPRGSPLHF
TGTGCCAGCGAGGAGGGTCAACCTAGGGGCTCACCCCTCCACTTT
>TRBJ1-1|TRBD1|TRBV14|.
CASSRGQVEKAFF
TGTGCCAGCAGCCGGGGACAGGTGGAGAAAGCTTTCTTT
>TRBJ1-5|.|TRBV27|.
CASSSVGGLRQPQHF
TGTGCCAGCAGTTCGGTTGGGGGGTTGAGGCAGCCCCAGCATTTT
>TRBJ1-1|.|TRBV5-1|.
CASSRIGGMNTEAFF
TGCGCCAGCAGCCGAATCGGGGGGATGAACACTGAAGCTTTCTTT
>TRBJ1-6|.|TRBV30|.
CAWSSRGTAPLHF
TGTGCCTGGAGTTCCAGAGGCACGGCACCCCTCCACTTT
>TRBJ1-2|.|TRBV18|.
CASSPPSGIYGYTF
TGTGCCAGCTCACCACCCTCAGGGATCTATGGCTACACCTTC
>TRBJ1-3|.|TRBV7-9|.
CASSPQIASRSRSGNTIYF
TGTGCCAGCAGCCCCCAAATCGCGTCCCGATCCCGCTCTGGAAACACCATATATTTT
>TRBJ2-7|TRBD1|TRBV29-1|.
CSVEPTGTYEQYF
TGCAGCGTTGAACCGACAGGGACCTACGAGCAGTACTTC
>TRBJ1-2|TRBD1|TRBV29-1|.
CSVEAQGEIGYTF
TGCAGCGTTGAAGCACAGGGGGAGATTGGCTACACCTTC
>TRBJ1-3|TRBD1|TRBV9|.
CASSLGQGAGNTIYF
TGTGCCAGCAGCTTAGGACAGGGCGCTGGAAACACCATATATTTT
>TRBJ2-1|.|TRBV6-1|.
CASSERLGASYNEQFF
TGTGCCAGCAGTGAACGGTTGGGGGCTTCCTACAATGAGCAGTTCTTC
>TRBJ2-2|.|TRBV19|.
CASTYSGSNTGELFF
TGTGCCAGTACATATTCCGGGAGCAACACCGGGGAGCTGTTTTTT
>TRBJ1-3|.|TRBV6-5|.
CASILGGSGNTIYF
TGTGCCAGCATTCTCGGGGGCTCTGGAAACACCATATATTTT
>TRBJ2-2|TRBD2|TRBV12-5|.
CASGLIGLAGGSDEDTGELFF
TGTGCTAGTGGTTTGATAGGACTAGCGGGGGGATCTGACGAGGACACCGGGGAGCTGTTTTTT
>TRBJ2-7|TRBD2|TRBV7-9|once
CASSLTSGSEEQYF
TGTGCCAGCAGCTTGACTAGCGGGAGTGAAGAGCAGTACTTC
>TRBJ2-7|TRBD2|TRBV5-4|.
CASSPGGTSGYYEQYF
TGTGCCAGCAGCCCCGGCGGGACTAGCGGGTACTACGAGCAGTACTTC
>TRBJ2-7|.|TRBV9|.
CASSPGSGYEQYF
TGTGCCAGCAGCCCAGGGTCCGGCTACGAGCAGTACTTC
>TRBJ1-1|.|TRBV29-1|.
CSVPRGTEAFF
TGCAGCGTTCCCAGGGGCACTGAAGCTTTCTTT
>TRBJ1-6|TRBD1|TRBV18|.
CASSPRTGNSPLHF
TGTGCCAGCTCACCGAGGACAGGGAATTCACCCCTCCACTTT
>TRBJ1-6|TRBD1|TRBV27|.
CASSLKGTGTLKNSPLHF
TGTGCCAGCAGTTTAAAAGGGACAGGGACATTAAAAAATTCACCCCTCCACTTT
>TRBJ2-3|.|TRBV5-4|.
CASSLGQNTDTQYF
TGTGCCAGCAGCTTGGGACAGAACACAGATACGCAGTATTTT
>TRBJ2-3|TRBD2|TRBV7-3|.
CASSLAGGTDTQYF
TGTGCCAGCAGCTTGGCGGGGGGCACAGATACGCAGTATTTT